The 25 T cell receptor beta chains below were found in one sample sequenced in a study of regulatory T cells in long-lasting Graves disease. Building of the TCR beta libraries involved iRepertoire HTBI primers and Arm-PCR of CDR3 regions. TCRdb ran MiXCR on the multiplex PCR reads and lists one entry per CDR3 protein. The sample records about 420,000 distinct CDR3 sequences, around 15% being singletons. The time point: newly diagnosed GD, antithyroid drugs for less than 3 months. Isolated PBMC RNA provided the starting material for the TCR library. This sample also belongs to another study, concerning T cells in Graves' hyperthyroidism and ophthalmopathy.

The source material was peripheral blood mononuclear cells (PBMCs), sampled at new diagnosis, from a patient treated with antithyroid drugs. The receptor set was obtained from a young woman with Graves disease.

This clonotype was observed at least ten times. The V gene is TRBV11-2, the J gene TRBJ1-3, with a possible D match to TRBD1 (5 bases). The germline V gene encodes CDR1 SGHAT and CDR2 FQNNGV. Deletions cut 3 bases from V and 4 bases from J, with 10 bases between. The CDR3 totals 14 residues. The CDR3 region has the DNA TGTGCCAGCAGCTTGGGGGGAATCGGAAACACCATATATTTT. It translates to CASSLGGIGNTIYF.

This clonotype was seen more than once but under ten times. A far larger clone is just one base off, so this is likely a read error. J is TRBJ2-1 and V is TRBV3-1; D is ambiguous. Germline CDR1 and CDR2: LGHDT and YNNKEL (reference sequence). This CDR3 has 11 amino acids. The chain's CDR3 is CASSSYNAQFF. In nucleotides, the CDR3 is TGTGCCAGCAGCTCCTACAATGCGCAGTTCTTC.

The chain recombines TRBV28 with TRBJ1-2; 7 nucleotides match TRBD1. Germline lookup yields CDR1 MDHEN and CDR2 SYDVKM. The CDR3 runs 17 residues. The V and J ends lost 6 bases and 3 bases, in that order; junction bases with no gene match: 16. The CDR3 region has the DNA TGTGCCAGCAGCGGACCCCGGAAGGGGGCCACGGACTATGGCTACACCTTC. As protein: CASSGPRKGATDYGYTF.

This clonotype was seen repeatedly, ten times or more. The CDR3 sequence is CASSASHRGLLIDTEAFF. In DNA, the CDR3 is TGTGCCAGCAGTGCCTCCCACAGGGGGCTTCTAATAGACACTGAAGCTTTCTTT. The chain recombines TRBV6-1 with TRBJ1-1, with 9 bases that match TRBD1. There are 18 residues in the CDR3. Germline V gives CDR1 MNHNS, CDR2 SASEGT. V shed 4 bases and J 3 bases; nucleotides not matched to a gene: 15.

This clonotype was counted between two and nine times. The chain combines TRBV6-1 with TRBJ2-7; D call uncertain. The CDR3 is 14 residues long. CDR1 is MNHNS and CDR2 is SASEGT in the germline V gene. V lost 3 bases to trimming and J lost 3 bases, with 12 bases between them. The CDR3 region has the DNA TGTGCCAGCAGTGAGCTGGTTCTCGGCTACGAGCAGTACTTC. Its protein is CASSELVLGYEQYF.

The rearrangement uses TRBV7-3 and TRBJ2-7; D not resolved. V was trimmed by 5 bases and J by 2 bases, leaving 7 bases between them. The CDR3 consists of 12 residues. Germline lookup yields CDR1 SGHTA and CDR2 FQGTGA. The CDR3 sequence: CASSTDAYEQYF. The CDR3 nucleotides are TGTGCCAGCAGCACAGACGCCTACGAGCAGTACTTC.

Turning to this clonotype: This sequence may be a read error, since a much larger clone differs from it by one base. V is TRBV2 and J is TRBJ2-1; D may be TRBD1 (6 bases). CDR3 size: 14 residues. Germline V lookup: CDR1 SNHLY, CDR2 FYNNEI. V dropped 9 bases and J dropped 10 bases, with 22 bases sitting between them. The CDR3 DNA reads TGTGCCAGTGAAGGGGGAGTGAGGGTATACGAGCAGTTCTTC. Translated: CASEGGVRVYEQFF.

This clonotype was observed a handful of times. The chain has TRBV5-1 and TRBJ2-2; a weak D match, TRBD1 (6 bases). Trimming cost V 2 bases and J 6 bases, with 11 bases left between them. This CDR3 spans 14 amino acids. Germline V lookup: CDR1 SGHRS, CDR2 YFSETQ. The CDR3 loop reads CASSLPGHSGELFF. CDR3 nucleotide sequence: TGCGCCAGCAGCTTACCGGGACATTCCGGGGAGCTGTTTTTT.

This clonotype was detected only a few times. The genes are TRBV4-2 and TRBJ2-2, with 7 bases fitting TRBD2. Looked up from germline, CDR1 is LGHNA and CDR2 is YNFKEQ. V lost 0 bases and J lost 7; bases outside the gene matches: 8. The length of the CDR3 is 16 residues. The CDR3, as DNA: TGTGCCAGCAGCCAAGAGTTCGCAGCGGGAATCGGGGAGCTGTTTTTT. This translates into CASSQEFAAGIGELFF.

This clonotype was picked up many times. The chain is built from TRBV15 and TRBJ1-5, with D possibly TRBD1 on 5 matching bases. Trimming took 1 base from V and 6 from J, leaving 13 bases between them. CDR3 size: 15 residues. Germline CDR1 is LNHNV and CDR2 is YYDKDF (reference sequence). CDR3 in DNA: TGTGCCACCAGCAGAGCTTTTCAGGGTGTTCAGCCCCAGCATTTT. It is translated as CATSRAFQGVQPQHF.

This clonotype showed up many times. The V gene is TRBV28, the J gene TRBJ2-7, with D tentatively TRBD1 (6 bases). This CDR3 spans 14 amino acids. In germline, CDR1 is MDHEN, CDR2 SYDVKM. Trimming removed 2 bases at V and 4 bases at J, with 12 bases between. CDR3 coding DNA: TGTGCCAGCAGTTTACCCTGGGGGCTATACGAGCAGTACTTC. Protein product: CASSLPWGLYEQYF.

This clonotype was recorded a few times. The rearrangement uses TRBV7-9 and TRBJ2-3; 9 bases are shared with TRBD2. The J segment lost 7 bases and the V segment lost 1 base, leaving 9 bases of the junction unmatched. CDR1 is SEHNR and CDR2 is FQNEAQ in the germline V gene (reference sequence). CDR3 length equals 16 residues. CDR3 nucleotides: TGTGCCAGCAGCTTAGTTCTAGCGGGAAGGCGCAATACGCAGTATTTT. This translates into CASSLVLAGRRNTQYF. Full variable domain (remainder filled in from reference TRBV7-9 and TRBJ2-3): DTGVSQNPRHKITKRGQNVTFRCDPISEHNRLYWYRQTLGQGPEFLTYFQNEAQLEKSRLLSDRFSAERPKGSFSTLEIQRTEQGDSAMYLCASSLVLAGRRNTQYFGPGTRLTVL.

This clonotype was recorded many times. The CDR3 is CASSLAGAMNTEAFF. CDR3 bases: TGTGCCAGCAGCTTGGCGGGGGCCATGAACACTGAAGCTTTCTTT. The rearrangement uses TRBV13 and TRBJ1-1; TRBD1 might be the D (6 bases). The ends were cut back, 3 bases at V and 0 bases at J, with 11 bases in the middle. Germline CDR1 reads PRHDT; CDR2 reads FYEKMQ (reference sequence). The CDR3 loop spans 15 amino acids.

The V call is TRBV20-1, the J call TRBJ2-1; tentatively, D is TRBD1 (5 bases). Germline CDR1 is DFQATT and CDR2 is SNEGSKA (reference sequence). The V and J ends lost 3 bases and 0 bases respectively, with 15 bases between them. CDR3 length: 16 amino acids. The CDR3 region is CSARARAGLSYNEQFF. In nucleotides, the CDR3 is TGCAGTGCTAGGGCCCGGGCAGGGCTCTCCTACAATGAGCAGTTCTTC.

About this clonotype: This may be a read error: a much more frequent sequence differs by one nucleotide. The rearrangement uses TRBV7-9 and TRBJ2-4; no definite D call. Germline-derived CDR1 and CDR2 are SEHNR and FQNEAQ (reference sequence). The length of the CDR3 is 15 residues. This CDR3 reads CASSLGWDPKSIQYF. CDR3 DNA sequence: TGTGCCAGCAGCTTGGGGTGGGATCCCAAAAGCATTCAGTACTTC.

This clonotype appeared a few times. This chain connects TRBV25-1 to TRBJ2-1; weak D call: TRBD2 (6 bases). Germline V lookup: CDR1 MGHDK, CDR2 SYGVNS. V lost 1 base to trimming and J lost 7 bases, with 11 bases between them. The CDR3 is 14 residues long. The CDR3 loop is CASSELLTRNEQFF. CDR3 DNA sequence: TGTGCCAGCAGTGAATTGTTGACTAGAAATGAGCAGTTCTTC.

Ten or more counts support this clonotype. The rearrangement links TRBV5-1 to TRBJ2-1; the match to TRBD2 covers 8 bases. Per the germline V gene, CDR1 is SGHRS and CDR2 is YFSETQ. The CDR3 is made up of 14 amino acids. V was pared by 0 bases and J by 8 bases, with 4 bases of the junction left unmatched. The CDR3 here is CASSLGTSFDEQFF. The CDR3 coding sequence is TGCGCCAGCAGCTTGGGGACTAGCTTTGATGAGCAGTTCTTC. Combining the CDR3 with reference TRBV5-1 and TRBJ2-1 gives the whole variable domain KAGVTQTPRYLIKTRGQQVTLSCSPISGHRSVSWYQQTPGQGLQFLFEYFSETQRNKGNFPGRFSGRQFSNSRSEMNVSTLELGDSALYLCASSLGTSFDEQFFGPGTRLTVL.

This clonotype was counted between two and nine times. The rearrangement joins TRBV4-1 to TRBJ2-1; 10 positions match TRBD2. This CDR3 is built from 16 residues. V lost 0 bases and J lost 8; bases outside the gene matches: 7. Germline CDR1 MGHRA, CDR2 YSYEKL. CDR3 DNA: TGCGCCAGCAGCCAAGATCTGATAGCGGGAGGTTATGAGCAGTTCTTC. Its translation: CASSQDLIAGGYEQFF.

This clonotype was counted a few times. The chain carries TRBV7-2 and TRBJ2-1, with D possibly TRBD1 on 5 matching bases. CDR3 size: 17 residues. V was pared by 1 base and J by 3 bases, with 16 bases between. The germline V gene has CDR1 SGHTA and CDR2 FQGNSA. CDR3 sequence reads: CASSLVGVRSSYNEQFF. CDR3 nucleotides: TGTGCCAGCAGCTTAGTAGGGGTCCGCTCTAGCTACAATGAGCAGTTCTTC.

This clonotype showed up many times. The chain recombines TRBV7-9 with TRBJ2-5; TRBD1 aligns across 9 bases. In germline, CDR1 is SEHNR, CDR2 FQNEAQ (reference sequence). This CDR3 is 18 amino acids long. After removal of 5 bases from V and 4 bases from J, the junction contained 17 bases not matched to a gene. The DNA for the CDR3 is TGTGCCAGCAGCCCCCCCCTCGGAGTGCACAGGGGGCGAGAGACCCAGTACTTC. Its translation is CASSPPLGVHRGRETQYF. The full variable domain, its missing parts supplied by reference TRBV7-9 and TRBJ2-5, is DTGVSQNPRHKITKRGQNVTFRCDPISEHNRLYWYRQTLGQGPEFLTYFQNEAQLEKSRLLSDRFSAERPKGSFSTLEIQRTEQGDSAMYLCASSPPLGVHRGRETQYFGPGTRLLVL.

This sequence joins TRBV6-5 and TRBJ1-2, with 7 bases that match TRBD1. The CDR3 is made up of 15 amino acids. CDR1 is MNHEY, CDR2 SVGAGI, per germline. Trimming took 6 bases from V and 2 from J; bases not matched to a gene: 9. CDR3 loop: CASSPPPQGNYGYTF. As DNA, the CDR3 is TGTGCCAGCAGCCCCCCCCCACAGGGGAACTATGGCTACACCTTC.

This clonotype was counted between two and nine times. V and J are TRBV20-1 and TRBJ2-7, with D tentatively TRBD2 (5 bases). The germline V gene encodes CDR1 DFQATT and CDR2 SNEGSKA (reference sequence). Trimming removed 1 base at V and 3 bases at J, with 13 bases between. The CDR3 is made up of 14 amino acids. The chain's CDR3 is CSARGTEEGYEQYF. The CDR3 DNA is TGCAGTGCTAGAGGAACGGAAGAGGGCTACGAGCAGTACTTC.

This clonotype was seen at least ten times. The chain couples TRBV9 to TRBJ2-7; TRBD1 agrees at 8 bases. The germline V gene has CDR1 SGDLS and CDR2 YYNGEE. This CDR3 comprises 14 residues. The trim removed 3 bases at V and 2 bases at J, leaving 4 bases unmatched. This CDR3 is CASSARDRTYEQYF. In DNA, the CDR3 is TGTGCCAGCAGCGCTAGGGACAGGACCTACGAGCAGTACTTC.

This clonotype was counted ten times or more. The J gene is TRBJ1-1, the V gene TRBV28; D uncertain. Trimming took off 3 bases at V and 5 bases at J, with 10 bases between the two ends. The germline V gene encodes CDR1 MDHEN and CDR2 SYDVKM. This CDR3 contains 13 residues. CDR3 DNA sequence: TGTGCCAGCAGTTTCTCCGCGGGTACTGAAGCTTTCTTT. It encodes CASSFSAGTEAFF.

This clonotype has ten or more counts. This chain joins TRBV2 and TRBJ1-1, with 8 nucleotides matching TRBD1. From germline, CDR1 is SNHLY and CDR2 FYNNEI. The CDR3 sequence is 13 residues long. V was pared by 8 bases and J by 4 bases, with 6 bases of the junction left unmatched. The CDR3 DNA reads as TGTGCCAGCGGAGGTACAGGGGGCACTGAAGCTTTCTTT. It specifies CASGGTGGTEAFF.